The 10 T cell receptor beta chains below all came from one sample that was sequenced in a study of T cell changes during pregnancy in multiple sclerosis. TCRdb's copy holds only in-frame clones and misses some; the assay was immunoSEQ multiplex PCR. The repertoire consists of over 55,000 clones, with 92% occurring once and the leading ten covering 2% to 2.5%. Sequencing was performed on peripheral blood, taken in the first trimester of pregnancy. These receptors were collected from a female donor with multiple sclerosis, enrolled in a pregnancy study.

The chain combines TRBV11-1 with TRBJ2-3; TRBD1 aligns across 7 bases. The CDR3 is made up of 14 amino acids. Trimming cost V 4 bases and J 1 base; bases outside gene matches: 2. The germline gives CDR1 SGHAT, CDR2 FQDESV (reference sequence). In DNA form, the CDR3 reads TGTGCCAGCAGCTGGACAGGCGGCACAGATACGCAGTATTTT. Translation: CASSWTGGTDTQYF.

This clone has a handful of counts. The rearrangement links TRBV11-1 to TRBJ1-1; TRBD1 is a possible D gene (5 bases). This CDR3 is 14 amino acids long. Per the germline V gene, CDR1 is SGHAT and CDR2 is FQDESV (reference sequence). V dropped 1 base and J dropped 4 bases, with 10 bases sitting between them. CDR3 nucleotide sequence: TGTGCCAGCAGCTTAGTCCAGGGAGGCACTGAAGCTTTCTTT. It encodes CASSLVQGGTEAFF.

This clone has a single count. This sequence joins TRBV6-5 and TRBJ1-1, with a weak D call TRBD1 (5 bases). Germline V lookup: CDR1 MNHEY, CDR2 SVGAGI. The V end was cut by 7 bases, the J end by 6 bases, with 15 bases between. This CDR3 spans 13 amino acids. CDR3 coding DNA: TGTGCCAGCATCCAACCGGGAGGGGCTGAAGCTTTCTTT. It translates to CASIQPGGAEAFF.

This chain joins TRBV15 and TRBJ1-5; 8 bases map to TRBD1. The CDR3 totals 17 residues. CDR1 and CDR2 (germline): LNHNV, YYDKDF (reference sequence). V was clipped by 2 bases and J by 3 bases; unmatched bases: 9. CDR3 in DNA: TGTGCCACCAGCAGATCCAGGGGGCAGATATACAATCAGCCCCAGCATTTT. Residues: CATSRSRGQIYNQPQHF.

V and J are TRBV29-1 and TRBJ2-6; weak D call: TRBD2 (5 bases). CDR3 length: 13 amino acids. Germline CDR1 SQVTM, CDR2 ANQGSEA. V lost 1 base and J 7 bases, leaving 8 bases between the germline ends. Written as DNA, the CDR3 is TGCAGCGTTGAAGGGGGAGCAGCCAACGTCCTGACTTTC. This translates into CSVEGGAANVLTF.

The chain joins TRBV30 to TRBJ1-2; a possible D gene is TRBD1 (5 bases). The CDR3 consists of 13 residues. Trimming took 7 bases from V and 0 from J, leaving 12 bases between them. Germline assignment: CDR1 GTSNPN and CDR2 SVGIG (reference sequence). Here the CDR3 DNA reads TGTGCCTTGACAGCGCGAGCTAACTATGGCTACACCTTC. Translation: CALTARANYGYTF.

The gene calls are TRBV28 and TRBJ2-7, with TRBD1 matching 7 bases. The CDR3 loop spans 17 amino acids. V gave up 3 bases and J gave up 0 bases; unmatched junction bases: 11. Germline values: CDR1 MDHEN, CDR2 SYDVKM. CDR3 sequence reads: CASSFIPRTGSSYEQYF. CDR3 coding DNA: TGTGCCAGCAGTTTTATTCCCCGGACAGGCTCCTCCTACGAGCAGTACTTC.

This clone has only one observation. The chain joins TRBV19 to TRBJ2-7, with 10 nucleotides matching TRBD1. After removal of 10 bases from V and 0 bases from J, the junction contained 3 bases not matched to a gene. This CDR3 is built from 13 residues. The germline gives CDR1 LNHDA, CDR2 SQIVND (reference sequence). CDR3 region: CATRDRGSYEQYF. The CDR3 DNA follows: TGTGCCACACGGGACAGGGGCTCCTACGAGCAGTACTTC.

This sequence joins TRBV27 and TRBJ2-5, with 7 bases that match TRBD2. The V and J ends lost 5 bases and 5 bases, in that order; junction bases with no gene match: 14. The germline CDR1 and CDR2 sequences are MNHEY and SMNVEV (reference sequence). The CDR3 extends over 16 amino acids. The CDR3 nucleotides read TGTGCCAGCAGTGCTTGGGGTAGCGGGTTTATGGAGACCCAGTACTTC. Amino acid sequence: CASSAWGSGFMETQYF.

The V call is TRBV6-6, the J call TRBJ1-1; 9 bases agree with TRBD1. V trimming: 7 bases; J trimming: 8 bases; junction bases outside the gene matches: 5. The CDR3 is 12 amino acids. Germline CDR1 is MNHNY and CDR2 is SVGAGI (reference sequence). The CDR3 DNA follows: TGTGCCAGCACTAACACAGGGGGCGAAGCTTTCTTT. This sequence encodes CASTNTGGEAFF.